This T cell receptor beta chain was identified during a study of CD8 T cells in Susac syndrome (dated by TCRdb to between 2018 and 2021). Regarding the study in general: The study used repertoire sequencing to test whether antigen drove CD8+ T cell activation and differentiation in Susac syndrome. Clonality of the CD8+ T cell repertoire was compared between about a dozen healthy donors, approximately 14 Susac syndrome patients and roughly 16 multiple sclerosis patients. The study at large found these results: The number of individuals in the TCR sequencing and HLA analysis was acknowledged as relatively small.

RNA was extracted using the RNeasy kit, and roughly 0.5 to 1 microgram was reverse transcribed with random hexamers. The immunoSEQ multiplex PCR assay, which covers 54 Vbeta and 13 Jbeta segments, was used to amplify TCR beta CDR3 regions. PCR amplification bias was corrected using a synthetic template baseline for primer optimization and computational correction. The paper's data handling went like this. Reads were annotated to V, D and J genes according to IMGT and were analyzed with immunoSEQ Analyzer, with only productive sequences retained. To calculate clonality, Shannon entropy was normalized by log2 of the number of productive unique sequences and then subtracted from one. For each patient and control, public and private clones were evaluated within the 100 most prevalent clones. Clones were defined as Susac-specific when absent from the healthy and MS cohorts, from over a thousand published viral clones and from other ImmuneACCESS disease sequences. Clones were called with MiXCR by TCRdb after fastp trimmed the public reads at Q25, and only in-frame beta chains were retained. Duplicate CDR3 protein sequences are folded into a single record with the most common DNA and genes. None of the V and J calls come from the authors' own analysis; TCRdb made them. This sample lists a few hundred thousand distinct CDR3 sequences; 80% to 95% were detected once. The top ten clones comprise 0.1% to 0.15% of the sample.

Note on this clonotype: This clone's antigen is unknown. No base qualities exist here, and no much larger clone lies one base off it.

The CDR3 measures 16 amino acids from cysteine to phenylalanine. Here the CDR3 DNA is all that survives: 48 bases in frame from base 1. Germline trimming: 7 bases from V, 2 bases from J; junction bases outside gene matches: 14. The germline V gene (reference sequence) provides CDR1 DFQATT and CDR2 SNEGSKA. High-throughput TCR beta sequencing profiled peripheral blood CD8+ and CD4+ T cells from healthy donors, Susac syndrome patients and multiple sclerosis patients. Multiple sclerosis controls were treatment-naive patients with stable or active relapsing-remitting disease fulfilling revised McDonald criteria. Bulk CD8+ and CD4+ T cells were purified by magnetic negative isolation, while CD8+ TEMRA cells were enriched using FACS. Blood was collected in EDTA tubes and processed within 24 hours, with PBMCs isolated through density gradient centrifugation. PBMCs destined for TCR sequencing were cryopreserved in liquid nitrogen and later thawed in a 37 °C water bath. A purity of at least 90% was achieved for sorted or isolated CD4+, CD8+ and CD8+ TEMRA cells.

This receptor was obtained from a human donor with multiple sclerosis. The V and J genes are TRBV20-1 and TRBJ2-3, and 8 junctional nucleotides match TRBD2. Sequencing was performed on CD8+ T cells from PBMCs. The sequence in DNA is TGCAGTGTCAGAGGAGGCGGGGGGACCCCCACAGATACGCAGTATTTT. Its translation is CSVRGGGGTPTDTQYF.